The rows below give T cell receptor beta chains drawn from one sample of a study of blood T cell repertoires in COVID-19. This table comes from immunoSEQ multiplex PCR, and its TCRdb copy is limited to in-frame clones, with some not included. The repertoire includes some 68,000 clones, about 90% of them detected once, and more than 0.4% sits in the top ten. Sequenced sample: peripheral blood. The source is a man aged 50-59 years with COVID-19, enrolled during active disease. The CDR3 runs from the conserved cysteine through the conserved F or W. D genes are given only for firm matches. The size field is filled for only some rows; it gives once, few, many or a size class.

D gene	clone size	J gene	V gene	CDR3 protein	CDR3 DNA
TRBD1	-	TRBJ2-5	TRBV19	CASNQRGRQETQYF	TGTGCCAGTAACCAAAGGGGGCGTCAAGAGACCCAGTACTTC
TRBD1	-	TRBJ2-5	TRBV19	CASSPGQGLRGTQYF	TGTGCCAGTAGCCCGGGACAGGGCCTCCGGGGGACCCAGTACTTC
-	-	TRBJ1-2	TRBV30	CAWSAGPDSRHYGYTF	TGTGCCTGGAGTGCCGGGCCCGACAGCCGCCACTATGGCTACACCTTC
TRBD1	-	TRBJ2-2	TRBV5-1	CASRQGQTGELFF	TGCGCCAGCAGACAGGGACAGACCGGGGAGCTGTTTTTT
-	-	TRBJ2-3	TRBV7-2	CASGNYGDTQYF	TGTGCCAGCGGCAACTATGGAGATACGCAGTATTTT
-	-	TRBJ1-5	TRBV28	CASKLQGPSNQPQHF	TGTGCCAGCAAACTACAGGGCCCCAGCAATCAGCCCCAGCATTTT
TRBD1	once	TRBJ2-7	TRBV27	CASSKGGQGVYEQYF	TGTGCCAGCAGTAAGGGGGGACAGGGAGTCTACGAGCAGTACTTC
-	-	TRBJ1-2	TRBV2	CASSESFVVNYGYTF	TGTGCCAGCAGTGAGAGTTTTGTGGTAAACTATGGCTACACCTTC
-	-	TRBJ2-5	TRBV19	CASSTHGRETQYF	TGTGCCAGTAGTACCCACGGTCGCGAGACCCAGTACTTC
TRBD2	-	TRBJ2-1	TRBV18	CASSPPIGLAGEEWFVNEQFF	TGTGCCAGCTCACCACCGATCGGACTAGCGGGAGAGGAGTGGTTCGTTAATGAGCAGTTCTTC
-	-	TRBJ2-1	TRBV2	CASLSSYNEQFF	TGTGCCAGCTTGAGCTCCTACAATGAGCAGTTCTTC
-	-	TRBJ1-5	TRBV15	CATSNQFQSYSNQPQHF	TGTGCCACCAGCAATCAATTCCAGTCTTATAGCAATCAGCCCCAGCATTTT
-	-	TRBJ2-7	TRBV29-1	CSVEARGSPGEQYF	TGCAGCGTTGAAGCTCGAGGCAGCCCGGGAGAGCAGTACTTC
TRBD1	-	TRBJ2-5	TRBV5-6	CASSYQGVQETQYF	TGTGCCAGCAGCTACCAGGGGGTACAAGAGACCCAGTACTTC
-	-	TRBJ1-1	TRBV5-1	CASSGTDSYTEAFF	TGCGCCAGCAGCGGCACGGACAGCTACACTGAAGCTTTCTTT
TRBD1	-	TRBJ2-4	TRBV7-9	CASSLGWGQALDIQYF	TGTGCCAGCAGCTTAGGCTGGGGACAGGCACTGGACATTCAGTACTTC
TRBD2	-	TRBJ2-1	TRBV5-1	CASSLEGLAGVGEQFF	TGCGCCAGCAGCTTGGAGGGACTAGCGGGAGTGGGTGAGCAGTTCTTC
TRBD2	-	TRBJ2-1	TRBV10-3	CAISAGTSGSNEQFF	TGTGCCATCAGTGCCGGGACTAGCGGTAGCAATGAGCAGTTCTTC
-	-	TRBJ2-1	TRBV6-5	CASSPSWRYNEQFF	TGTGCCAGCAGTCCCTCGTGGCGGTACAATGAGCAGTTCTTC
-	few	TRBJ1-2	TRBV14	CASSLGLQDYGYTF	TGTGCCAGCAGCCTTGGTTTGCAGGACTATGGCTACACCTTC
-	-	TRBJ2-3	TRBV3-1/TRBV3-2	CASSQDQRASTDTQYF	TGTGCCAGCAGCCAAGATCAGCGGGCGAGCACAGATACGCAGTATTTT
-	-	TRBJ1-3	TRBV27	CASTPKRFEYF	TGTGCCAGCACCCCCAAGCGCTTCGAGTATTTT
-	-	TRBJ2-5	TRBV4-3	CASSQDLGSGAYQETQYF	TGCGCCAGCAGCCAAGATCTTGGTAGCGGAGCCTACCAAGAGACCCAGTACTTC
TRBD2	-	TRBJ2-4	TRBV18	CASSPPKAGAQYF	TGTGCCAGCTCACCACCTAAAGCGGGGGCTCAGTACTTC
-	-	TRBJ2-5	TRBV6-5	CASSYAGADQETQYF	TGTGCCAGCAGTTATGCAGGGGCGGACCAAGAGACCCAGTACTTC
-	-	TRBJ1-5	TRBV19	CASSSSGIRGNQPQHF	TGTGCCAGTAGTTCGTCGGGGATTAGGGGCAATCAGCCCCAGCATTTT
TRBD2	-	TRBJ2-5	TRBV5-6	CASSLRGAGEYGTQYF	TGTGCCAGCAGCTTGAGGGGCGCGGGAGAGTATGGGACCCAGTACTTC
TRBD1	once	TRBJ1-5	TRBV23-1	CASSPAGTGGNQPQHF	TGCGCCAGCAGTCCGGCCGGGACAGGTGGCAATCAGCCCCAGCATTTT
-	-	TRBJ2-7	TRBV5-1	CASSPDWGRQYF	TGCGCCAGCAGCCCGGACTGGGGTAGGCAGTACTTC
-	-	TRBJ1-3	TRBV2	CASSAYSTISGNTIYF	TGTGCCAGCAGTGCATACAGCACCATCTCTGGAAACACCATATATTTT
-	once	TRBJ2-7	TRBV12-3/TRBV12-4	CASTAKPSYEQYF	TGTGCCAGCACCGCTAAGCCCTCCTACGAGCAGTACTTC
TRBD1	once	TRBJ1-1	TRBV30	CAWSRGGQANTEAFF	TGTGCCTGGAGTAGGGGAGGACAGGCGAACACTGAAGCTTTCTTT
-	-	TRBJ2-2	TRBV10-2	CASSSVAPANTGELFF	TGCGCCAGCAGCTCCGTTGCGCCCGCGAACACCGGGGAGCTGTTTTTT
-	-	TRBJ2-1	TRBV7-3	CASSLSGTSNEQFF	TGTGCCAGCAGCTTATCAGGGACTTCCAATGAGCAGTTCTTC
-	-	TRBJ1-1	TRBV4-1	CASSQVKLQGPNTEAFF	TGCGCCAGCAGCCAAGTTAAGCTCCAGGGGCCGAACACTGAAGCTTTCTTT
TRBD1	-	TRBJ2-5	TRBV11-1	CASSPRTGTQETQYF	TGTGCCAGCAGTCCGAGGACAGGGACCCAAGAGACCCAGTACTTC
TRBD2	once	TRBJ2-3	TRBV15	CATSRDGRADTDTQYF	TGTGCCACCAGCAGAGACGGGAGGGCTGACACAGATACGCAGTATTTT
TRBD2	few	TRBJ2-2	TRBV7-7	CASSPRSGSNTGELFF	TGTGCTAGCAGCCCCCGCAGCGGGAGTAACACCGGGGAGCTGTTTTTT
TRBD2	-	TRBJ2-7	TRBV5-5	CASSFLSGSSIVYEQYF	TGTGCCAGCAGCTTTCTTAGCGGGAGCAGTATTGTCTACGAGCAGTACTTC
-	-	TRBJ2-3	TRBV7-3	CASSLTDSLHTQYF	TGTGCCAGCAGCCTAACCGACAGTTTGCATACGCAGTATTTT
TRBD1	-	TRBJ2-7	TRBV10-2	CASSVTGAYEQYF	TGCGCCAGCAGCGTTACAGGGGCCTACGAGCAGTACTTC
TRBD2	-	TRBJ2-7	TRBV5-1	CASSVSGSRSYEQYF	TGCGCCAGCAGCGTTAGCGGGAGTCGGTCCTACGAGCAGTACTTC
TRBD1	-	TRBJ1-2	TRBV10-3	CAISESGTGRDYGYTF	TGTGCCATCAGTGAGTCGGGGACAGGGAGGGACTATGGCTACACCTTC
-	-	TRBJ2-2	TRBV5-6	CASSLGGLARTGELFF	TGTGCCAGCAGCTTGGGGGGTCTAGCGCGCACCGGGGAGCTGTTTTTT
TRBD2	once	TRBJ2-7	TRBV3-1/TRBV3-2	CASSQPGLGTYEQYF	TGTGCCAGCAGCCAGCCGGGACTAGGTACCTACGAGCAGTACTTC
TRBD2	-	TRBJ2-2	TRBV7-9	CASSLGLASGTNTGELFF	TGTGCCAGCAGCTTAGGTTTGGCTAGCGGAACGAACACCGGGGAGCTGTTTTTT
-	-	TRBJ2-3	TRBV5-1	CASSKKGLQTRGTDTQYF	TGCGCCAGCAGTAAGAAGGGACTTCAAACACGCGGCACAGATACGCAGTATTTT
TRBD1	-	TRBJ1-2	TRBV5-1	CASSLGTGYGYTF	TGCGCCAGCAGCTTGGGGACAGGGTACGGCTACACCTTC
-	-	TRBJ1-2	TRBV25-1	CASSKTANYGYTF	TGTGCCAGCAGCAAAACAGCCAACTATGGCTACACCTTC
TRBD2	-	TRBJ2-2	TRBV3-1/TRBV3-2	CASSRNSLAVTGELFF	TGTGCCAGCAGCCGCAATTCCCTAGCGGTCACCGGGGAGCTGTTTTTT
TRBD2	-	TRBJ2-5	TRBV4-1	CASSRGASGGQETQYF	TGCGCCAGCAGCCGGGGGGCTAGCGGGGGCCAAGAGACCCAGTACTTC
-	-	TRBJ1-1	TRBV11-2	CASSSSGGLNTEAFF	TGTGCCAGCAGCTCATCAGGAGGTCTGAACACTGAAGCTTTCTTT
TRBD1	-	TRBJ1-6	TRBV19	CASSWGGQGNSPLHF	TGTGCCAGTAGTTGGGGCGGACAGGGGAATTCACCCCTCCACTTT
TRBD2	-	TRBJ2-7	TRBV6-5	CASRTGGRVGEQYF	TGTGCCAGCAGGACGGGCGGGAGAGTTGGCGAGCAGTACTTC